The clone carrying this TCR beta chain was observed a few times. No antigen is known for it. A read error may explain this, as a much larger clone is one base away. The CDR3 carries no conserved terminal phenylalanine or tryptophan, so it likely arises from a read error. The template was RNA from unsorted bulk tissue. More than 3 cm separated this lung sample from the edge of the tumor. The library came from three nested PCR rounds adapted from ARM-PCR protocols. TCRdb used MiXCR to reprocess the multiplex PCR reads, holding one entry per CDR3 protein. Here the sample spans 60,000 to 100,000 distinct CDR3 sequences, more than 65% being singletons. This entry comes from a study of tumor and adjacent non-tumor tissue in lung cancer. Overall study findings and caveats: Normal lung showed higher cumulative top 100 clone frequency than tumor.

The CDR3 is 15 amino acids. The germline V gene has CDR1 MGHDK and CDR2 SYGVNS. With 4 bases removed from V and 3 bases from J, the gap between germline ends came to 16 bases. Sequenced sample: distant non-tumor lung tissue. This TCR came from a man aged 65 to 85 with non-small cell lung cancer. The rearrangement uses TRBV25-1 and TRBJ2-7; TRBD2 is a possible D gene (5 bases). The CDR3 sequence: CASSASGKPLYEQYL. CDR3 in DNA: TGTGCCAGCAGTGCATCCGGGAAACCTCTCTACGAGCAGTACTTA.